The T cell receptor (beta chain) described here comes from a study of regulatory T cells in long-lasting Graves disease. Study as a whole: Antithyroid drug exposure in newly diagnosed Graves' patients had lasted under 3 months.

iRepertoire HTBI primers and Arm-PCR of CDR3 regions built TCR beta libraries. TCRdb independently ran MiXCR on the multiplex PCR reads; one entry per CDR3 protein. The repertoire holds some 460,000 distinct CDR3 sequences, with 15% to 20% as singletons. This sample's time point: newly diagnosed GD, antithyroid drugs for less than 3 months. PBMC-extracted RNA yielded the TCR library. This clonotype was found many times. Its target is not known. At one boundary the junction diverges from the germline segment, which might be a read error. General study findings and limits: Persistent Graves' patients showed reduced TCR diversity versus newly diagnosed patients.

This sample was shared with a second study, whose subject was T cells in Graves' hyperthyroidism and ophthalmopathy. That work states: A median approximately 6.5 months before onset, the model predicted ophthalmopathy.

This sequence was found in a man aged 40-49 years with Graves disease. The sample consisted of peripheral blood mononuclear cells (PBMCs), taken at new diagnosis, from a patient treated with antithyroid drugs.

The DNA for the CDR3 is TGTGCCAGCAGCTTCGGGACAGGGAGTAGTGAGCAGTACTTC. As protein: CASSFGTGSSEQYF. The chain employs TRBV5-1 and TRBJ2-7; TRBD1 aligns across 9 bases. The CDR3 is made up of 14 amino acids. Looked up from germline, CDR1 is SGHRS and CDR2 is YFSETQ.